This T cell receptor beta chain was sequenced in a study of cytomegalovirus exposure and HLA in healthy donors. This clone was detected once. PCR primers comprised 60 Vbeta and 13 Jbeta primers. The protocol was immunoSEQ multiplex PCR, while the TCRdb copy is restricted to in-frame clones and leaves out a portion. Here the sample spans under 200,000 clones, 80% being singletons. Source material: PBMCs. The TCR sequence derives from a woman between 50 and 59 years old in good health and CMV-seropositive.

CDR3 amino acids: CASSLVLVTDTQYF. The CDR3 DNA is TGTGCCAGCAGCTTAGTACTTGTCACAGATACGCAGTATTTT. The chain employs TRBV7-9 and TRBJ2-3; D gene ambiguous. The germline gives CDR1 SEHNR, CDR2 FQNEAQ (reference sequence). V dropped 1 base and J dropped 2 bases, with 7 bases sitting between them. CDR3 length: 14 residues.